Following are 15 T cell receptor beta chains from one sample sequenced in a study of T cell clusters in autoimmune cytopenias. TRB rearrangements were amplified by touch-down multiplex PCR with mixed TRB-A/B primers. Reprocessing the multiplex PCR reads, TCRdb reports a single entry for every CDR3 protein and omits DNA. The sample's table shows around 7,000 distinct CDR3 sequences. TRB amplification used 250 ng of peripheral blood genomic DNA. These records were also assigned to another study, of T cell repertoires in aging, cancer and after chemotherapy.

Input material: peripheral blood. All receptors come from a human donor in good health.

The V and J genes are TRBV5-6 and TRBJ1-6. CDR3 length: 17 amino acids. The V gene's germline CDR1 is SGHDT and CDR2 YYEEEE. The CDR3 sequence: CASSLARGSSYNSPLHF.

The V and J genes are TRBV5-4 and TRBJ2-2; the D gene TCRdb calls, TRBD1, cannot be checked with no DNA. Per the germline V gene, CDR1 is SGHNT and CDR2 is YYREEE (reference sequence). The CDR3 length is 17 residues. CDR3 amino acids: CASSRNRGAENTGELFF.

This clonotype registers medium-sized by frequency. The chain has TRBV6-4 and TRBJ2-3; TCRdb returns TRBD1, unconfirmable since there is no DNA. CDR3 length: 15 amino acids. Germline-derived CDR1 and CDR2 are MRHNA and SNTAGT. This CDR3 is CASSEGGGQTDTQYF.

By frequency, this clonotype is medium-sized. The chain has TRBV4-3 and TRBJ2-2. The CDR3 runs to 15 residues. CDR1 is LGHNA, CDR2 YSLEER, per germline. CDR3 sequence: CASSQGQDGAGELFF.

The chain is built from TRBV6-6 and TRBJ1-2; there is no DNA to check the TCRdb D call of TRBD1. CDR1 MNHNY and CDR2 SVGAGI come from the germline V gene (reference sequence). CDR3 length: 14 amino acids. This CDR3 is CASSYQTGGSGYTF.

The chain employs TRBV7-2 and TRBJ2-1; the D call from TCRdb, TRBD2, cannot be confirmed without DNA. Per the germline V gene, CDR1 is SGHTA and CDR2 is FQGNSA. CDR3 length: 14 amino acids. This CDR3 reads CASSPIAGVNEQFF.

The J gene is TRBJ1-5, the V gene TRBV6-1. Germline assignment: CDR1 MNHNS and CDR2 SASEGT. CDR3 length equals 13 residues. CDR3 sequence reads: CASVRWGNQPQHF.

The chain couples TRBV7-9 to TRBJ1-4; absent DNA, TCRdb's TRBD1 call cannot be checked. CDR1 and CDR2 from the germline V gene are SEHNR and FQNEAQ (reference sequence). The CDR3 loop spans 20 amino acids. CDR3 sequence reads: CASSSPYWTGTSFENEKLFF.

This clonotype is medium-sized by frequency. The chain links TRBV19 to TRBJ1-3; lacking DNA, the TRBD1 call made by TCRdb goes unchecked. Germline V gives CDR1 LNHDA, CDR2 SQIVND (reference sequence). This CDR3 is built from 14 residues. CDR3 sequence: CASSYRVSGNTIYF.

This chain connects TRBV6-5 to TRBJ1-2. The CDR3 is 11 residues long. Germline-derived CDR1 and CDR2 are MNHEY and SVGAGI. The CDR3 loop is CATAGAGGYTF.

The genes are TRBV5-5 and TRBJ1-1; TCRdb gives TRBD1 as the D gene, but with no DNA this cannot be confirmed. Germline V gives CDR1 SGHKS, CDR2 YYEKEE (reference sequence). The CDR3 totals 14 residues. The CDR3 is CASSVGQGEAEAFF.

The chain links TRBV5-1 to TRBJ2-1; TCRdb lists TRBD1, though no DNA is available to test this call. The CDR3 loop spans 15 amino acids. Germline assignment: CDR1 SGHRS and CDR2 YFSETQ. The CDR3 sequence: CASRPGQTSLHEQFF.

This clonotype shows up as large by frequency. The chain recombines TRBV29-1 with TRBJ2-5; the D call from TCRdb, TRBD2, cannot be confirmed without DNA. This CDR3 contains 11 residues. CDR1 is SQVTM, CDR2 ANQGSEA, per germline. The CDR3 protein is CSGGLQETQYF.

The V and J genes are TRBV27 and TRBJ2-3; TCRdb indicates TRBD2, and absent DNA this call remains unverified. The germline gives CDR1 MNHEY, CDR2 SMNVEV (reference sequence). The CDR3 has 16 amino acids. CDR3 protein: CASSSPSSGGTDTQYF.

The chain couples TRBV6-9 to TRBJ1-1. This CDR3 contains 21 residues. CDR1 is MNHGY, CDR2 SVAAGI, per germline. The CDR3 reads CASSYRYDSNPHPTKNTEAFF.